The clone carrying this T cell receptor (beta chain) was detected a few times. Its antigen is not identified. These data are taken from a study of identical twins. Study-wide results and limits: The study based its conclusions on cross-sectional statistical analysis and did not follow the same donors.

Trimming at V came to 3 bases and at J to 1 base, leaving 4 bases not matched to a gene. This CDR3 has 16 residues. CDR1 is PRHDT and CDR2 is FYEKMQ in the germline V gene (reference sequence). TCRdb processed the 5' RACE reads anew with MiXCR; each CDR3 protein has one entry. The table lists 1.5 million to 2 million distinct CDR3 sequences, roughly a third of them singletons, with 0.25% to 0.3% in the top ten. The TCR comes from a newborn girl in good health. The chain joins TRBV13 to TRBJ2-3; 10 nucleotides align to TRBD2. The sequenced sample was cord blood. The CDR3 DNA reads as TGTGCCAGCAGCTTCTCTAGCGGGAGACGCACAGATACGCAGTATTTT. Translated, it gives CASSFSSGRRTDTQYF.